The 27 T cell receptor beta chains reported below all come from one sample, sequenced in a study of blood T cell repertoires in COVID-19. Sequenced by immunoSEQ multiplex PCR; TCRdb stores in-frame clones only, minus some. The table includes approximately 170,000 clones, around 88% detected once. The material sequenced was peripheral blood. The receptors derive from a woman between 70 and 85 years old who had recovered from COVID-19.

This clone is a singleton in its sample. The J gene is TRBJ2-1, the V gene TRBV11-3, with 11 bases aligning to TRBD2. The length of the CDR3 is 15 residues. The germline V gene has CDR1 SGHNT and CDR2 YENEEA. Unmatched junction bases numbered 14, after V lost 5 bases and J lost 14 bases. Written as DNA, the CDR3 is TGTGCCAGCAGCCCTTCGGGACTAGCGGTGGAGGGGAAGTTCTTC. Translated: CASSPSGLAVEGKFF.

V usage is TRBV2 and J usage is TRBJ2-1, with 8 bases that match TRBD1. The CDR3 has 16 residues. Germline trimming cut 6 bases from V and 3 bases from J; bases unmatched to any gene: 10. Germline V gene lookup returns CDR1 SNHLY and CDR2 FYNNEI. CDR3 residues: CASRSLTGEGYNEQFF. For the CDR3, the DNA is TGTGCCAGCAGGTCGCTGACAGGGGAAGGCTACAATGAGCAGTTCTTC.

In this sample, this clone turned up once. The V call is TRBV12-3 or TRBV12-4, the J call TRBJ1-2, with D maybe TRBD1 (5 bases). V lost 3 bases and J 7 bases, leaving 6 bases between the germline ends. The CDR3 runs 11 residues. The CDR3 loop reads CASSLGRGYTF. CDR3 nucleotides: TGTGCCAGCAGTTTGGGGCGTGGCTACACCTTC.

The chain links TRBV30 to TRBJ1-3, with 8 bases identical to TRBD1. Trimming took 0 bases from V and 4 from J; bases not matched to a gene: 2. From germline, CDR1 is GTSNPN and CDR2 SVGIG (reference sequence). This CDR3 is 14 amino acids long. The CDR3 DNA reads TGTGCCTGGAGTGTAGGGGACAGGGGAAACACCATATATTTT. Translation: CAWSVGDRGNTIYF.

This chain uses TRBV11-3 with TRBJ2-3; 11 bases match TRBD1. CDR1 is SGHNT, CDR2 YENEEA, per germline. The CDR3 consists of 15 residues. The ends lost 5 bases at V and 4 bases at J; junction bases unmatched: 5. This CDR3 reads CASSPGGQGADTQYF. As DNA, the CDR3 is TGTGCCAGCAGCCCTGGGGGACAGGGGGCAGATACGCAGTATTTT.

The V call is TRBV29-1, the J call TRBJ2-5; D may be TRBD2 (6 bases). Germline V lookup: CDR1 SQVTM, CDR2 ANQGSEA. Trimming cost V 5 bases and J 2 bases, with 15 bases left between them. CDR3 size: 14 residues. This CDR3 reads CSVTHWGRQETQYF. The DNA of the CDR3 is TGCAGCGTTACCCACTGGGGGAGGCAAGAGACCCAGTACTTC.

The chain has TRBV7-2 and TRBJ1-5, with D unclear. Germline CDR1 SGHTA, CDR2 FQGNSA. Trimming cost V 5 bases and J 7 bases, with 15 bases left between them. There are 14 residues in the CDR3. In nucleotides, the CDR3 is TGTGCCAGCAGCCTGTCCGGACGGGGACAGCCCCAGCATTTT. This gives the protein CASSLSGRGQPQHF.

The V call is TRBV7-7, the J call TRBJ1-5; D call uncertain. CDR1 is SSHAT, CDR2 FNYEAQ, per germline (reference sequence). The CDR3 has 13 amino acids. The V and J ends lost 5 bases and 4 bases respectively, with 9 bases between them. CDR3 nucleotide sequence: TGTGCCAGCAGCCTAGGGCCGAATCAGCCCCAGCATTTT. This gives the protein CASSLGPNQPQHF.

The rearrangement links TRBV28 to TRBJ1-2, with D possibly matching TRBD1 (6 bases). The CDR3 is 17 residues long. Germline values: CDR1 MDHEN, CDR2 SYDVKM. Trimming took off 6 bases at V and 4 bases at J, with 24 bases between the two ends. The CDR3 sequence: CASSPRGHPIGAYGYTF. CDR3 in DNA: TGTGCCAGCAGCCCGAGGGGACACCCAATAGGGGCCTATGGCTACACCTTC.

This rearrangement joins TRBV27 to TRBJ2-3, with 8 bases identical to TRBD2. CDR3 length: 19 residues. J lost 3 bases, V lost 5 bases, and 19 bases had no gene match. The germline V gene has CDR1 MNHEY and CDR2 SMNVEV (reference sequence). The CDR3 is CASSPQGRGAPVWTDTQYF. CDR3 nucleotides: TGTGCCAGCAGTCCCCAGGGGCGGGGGGCGCCGGTTTGGACAGATACGCAGTATTTT.

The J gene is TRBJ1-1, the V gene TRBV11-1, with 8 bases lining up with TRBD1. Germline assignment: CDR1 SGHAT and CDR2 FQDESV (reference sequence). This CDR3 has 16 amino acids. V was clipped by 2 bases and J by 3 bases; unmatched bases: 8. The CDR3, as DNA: TGTGCCAGCAGCTTACCTGGGACAGGAGGTTACACTGAAGCTTTCTTT. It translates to CASSLPGTGGYTEAFF.

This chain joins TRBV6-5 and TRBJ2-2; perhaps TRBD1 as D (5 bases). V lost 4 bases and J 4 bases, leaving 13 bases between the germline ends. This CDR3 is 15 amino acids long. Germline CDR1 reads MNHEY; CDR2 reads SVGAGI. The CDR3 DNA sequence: TGTGCCAGCAGTTTCTCGATTAGGGGCACCGGGGAGCTGTTTTTT. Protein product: CASSFSIRGTGELFF.

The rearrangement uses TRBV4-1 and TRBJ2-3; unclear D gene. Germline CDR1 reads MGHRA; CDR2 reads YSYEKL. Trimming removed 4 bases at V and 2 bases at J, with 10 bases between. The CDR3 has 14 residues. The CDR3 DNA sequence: TGCGCCAGCAGCCGAGGTACACTCACAGATACGCAGTATTTT. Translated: CASSRGTLTDTQYF.

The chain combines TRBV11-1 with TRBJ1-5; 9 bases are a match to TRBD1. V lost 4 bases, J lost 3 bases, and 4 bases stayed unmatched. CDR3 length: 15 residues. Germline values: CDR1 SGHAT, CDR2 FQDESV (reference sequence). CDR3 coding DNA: TGTGCCAGCAGCTCTGGACAGGGGCCCAATCAGCCCCAGCATTTT. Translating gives CASSSGQGPNQPQHF.

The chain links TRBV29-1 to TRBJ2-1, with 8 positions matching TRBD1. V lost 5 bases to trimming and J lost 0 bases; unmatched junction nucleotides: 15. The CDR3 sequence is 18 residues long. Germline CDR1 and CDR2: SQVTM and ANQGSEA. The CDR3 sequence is CSVNLRDRISISYNEQFF. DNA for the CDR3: TGCAGCGTTAATCTCCGGGACAGGATTAGTATCTCCTACAATGAGCAGTTCTTC.

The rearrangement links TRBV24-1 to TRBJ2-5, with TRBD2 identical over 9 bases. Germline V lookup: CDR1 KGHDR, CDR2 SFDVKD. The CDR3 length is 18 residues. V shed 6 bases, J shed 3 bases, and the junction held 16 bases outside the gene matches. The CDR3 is CATSPGASGAWGEETQYF. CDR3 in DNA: TGTGCCACCAGTCCTGGGGCTAGCGGGGCCTGGGGAGAAGAGACCCAGTACTTC.

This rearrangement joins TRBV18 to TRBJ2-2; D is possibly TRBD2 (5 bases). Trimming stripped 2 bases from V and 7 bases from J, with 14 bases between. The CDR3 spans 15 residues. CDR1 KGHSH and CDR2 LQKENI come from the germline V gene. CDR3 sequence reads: CASSPGQAEVGELFF. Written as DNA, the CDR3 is TGTGCCAGCTCACCAGGGCAGGCGGAGGTCGGGGAGCTGTTTTTT.

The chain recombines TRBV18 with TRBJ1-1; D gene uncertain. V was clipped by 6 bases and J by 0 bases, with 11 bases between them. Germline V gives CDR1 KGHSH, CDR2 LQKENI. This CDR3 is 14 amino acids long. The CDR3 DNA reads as TGTGCCAGCTCTTCGGCGGGAATGAACACTGAAGCTTTCTTT. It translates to CASSSAGMNTEAFF.

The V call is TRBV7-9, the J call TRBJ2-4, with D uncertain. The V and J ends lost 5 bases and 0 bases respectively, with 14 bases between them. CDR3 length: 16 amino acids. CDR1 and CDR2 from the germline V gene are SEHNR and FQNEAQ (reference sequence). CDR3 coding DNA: TGTGCCAGCAGCCCGCCCCAGGCCATAGCCAAAAACATTCAGTACTTC. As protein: CASSPPQAIAKNIQYF.

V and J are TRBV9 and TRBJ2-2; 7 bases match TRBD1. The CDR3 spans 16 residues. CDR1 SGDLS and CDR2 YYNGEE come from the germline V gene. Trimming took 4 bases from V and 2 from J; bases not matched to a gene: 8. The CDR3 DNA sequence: TGTGCCAGCAGCCCATGGGGGACAGCCAACACCGGGGAGCTGTTTTTT. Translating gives CASSPWGTANTGELFF.

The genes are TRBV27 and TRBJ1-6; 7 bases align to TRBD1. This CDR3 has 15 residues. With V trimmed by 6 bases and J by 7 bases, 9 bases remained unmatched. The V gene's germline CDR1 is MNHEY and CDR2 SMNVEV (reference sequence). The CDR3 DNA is TGTGCCAGCAGACAATGGGACAGAGAAAATTCACCCCTCCACTTT. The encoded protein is CASRQWDRENSPLHF.

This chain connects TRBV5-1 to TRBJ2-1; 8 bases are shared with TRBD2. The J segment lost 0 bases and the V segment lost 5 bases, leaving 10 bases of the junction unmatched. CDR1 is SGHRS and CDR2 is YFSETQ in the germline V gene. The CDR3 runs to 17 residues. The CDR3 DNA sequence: TGCGCCAGCAGTAAGGCTAGCGGGCCTAGCTCCTACAATGAGCAGTTCTTC. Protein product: CASSKASGPSSYNEQFF.

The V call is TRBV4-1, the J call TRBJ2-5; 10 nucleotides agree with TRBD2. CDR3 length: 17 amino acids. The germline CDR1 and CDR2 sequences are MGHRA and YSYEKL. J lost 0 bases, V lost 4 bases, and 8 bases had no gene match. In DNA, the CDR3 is TGCGCCAGCAGCCCGGCTAGCGGGGGAGCATACCAAGAGACCCAGTACTTC. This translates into CASSPASGGAYQETQYF.

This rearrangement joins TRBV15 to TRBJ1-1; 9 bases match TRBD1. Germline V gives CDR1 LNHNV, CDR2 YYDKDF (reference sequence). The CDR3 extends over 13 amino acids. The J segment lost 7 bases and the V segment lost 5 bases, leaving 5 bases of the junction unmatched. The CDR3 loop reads CATSEDRGIEAFF. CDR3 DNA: TGTGCCACCAGCGAGGACAGGGGAATTGAAGCTTTCTTT.

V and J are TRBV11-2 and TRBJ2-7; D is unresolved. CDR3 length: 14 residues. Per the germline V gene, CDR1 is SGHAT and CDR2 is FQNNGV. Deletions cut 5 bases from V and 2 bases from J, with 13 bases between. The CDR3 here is CASSPGDWAYEQYF. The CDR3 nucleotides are TGTGCCAGCAGCCCGGGTGACTGGGCCTACGAGCAGTACTTC. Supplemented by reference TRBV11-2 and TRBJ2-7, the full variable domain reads EAGVAQSPRYKIIEKRQSVAFWCNPISGHATLYWYQQILGQGPKLLIQFQNNGVVDDSQLPKDRFSAERLKGVDSTLKIQPAKLEDSAVYLCASSPGDWAYEQYFGPGTRLTVT.

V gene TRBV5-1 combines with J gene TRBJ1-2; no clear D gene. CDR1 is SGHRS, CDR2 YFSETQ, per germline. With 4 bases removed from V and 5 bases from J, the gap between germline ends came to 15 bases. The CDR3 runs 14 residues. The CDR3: CASSQARGAYGYTF. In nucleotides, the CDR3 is TGCGCCAGCAGCCAGGCCCGGGGAGCATATGGCTACACCTTC.

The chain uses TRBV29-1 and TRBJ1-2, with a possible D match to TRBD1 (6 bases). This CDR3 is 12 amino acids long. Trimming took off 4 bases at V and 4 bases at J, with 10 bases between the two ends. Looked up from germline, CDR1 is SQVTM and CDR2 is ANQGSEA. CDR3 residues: CSVGGQGYGYTF. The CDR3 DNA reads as TGCAGCGTTGGGGGGCAGGGCTATGGCTACACCTTC.